This T cell receptor (beta chain) is drawn from a study of cytomegalovirus exposure and HLA in healthy donors. There are 14 residues in the CDR3. Trimming took 6 bases from V and 4 from J; bases not matched to a gene: 4. Germline values: CDR1 WNHNN, CDR2 SYGVQD (reference sequence). In its sample, this clone was seen a few times. Amplification used 60 Vbeta primers and 13 Jbeta primers. The assay was immunoSEQ multiplex PCR, and TCRdb's table has in-frame clones only and misses some. The profile shows some 130,000 clones, around a tenth of them singletons. Input material: PBMCs. The V gene is TRBV10-1, the J gene TRBJ2-1, with 9 bases aligning to TRBD2. The sequence came from a man in his fifties in good health and CMV-seronegative. The CDR3 sequence is CASRASGDYNEQFF. In DNA, the CDR3 is TGCGCCAGCAGGGCTAGCGGGGATTACAATGAGCAGTTCTTC.